This entry describes one TCR beta chain. These data are taken from a study of T cell responses to AZD1222 COVID-19 vaccine. The CDR3 runs to 15 residues. The ends lost 5 bases at V and 4 bases at J; junction bases unmatched: 10. Germline lookup yields CDR1 SGHVS and CDR2 FNYEAQ. Only in-frame clones appear in the TCRdb table, and some are missing; sequencing was by immunoSEQ multiplex PCR. The sample shows some 130,000 clones, just under 95% of them seen only once. V gene TRBV7-6 combines with J gene TRBJ2-7, with 8 bases lining up with TRBD1. The sequence was obtained from an adult who received the AZD1222 COVID-19 vaccine. Sequences were derived from peripheral blood, sampled 28 days after the second AZD1222 dose. The CDR3 DNA reads as TGTGCCAGCAGCCGGAGCCCGGGACAGGCGTACGAGCAGTACTTC. Residues: CASSRSPGQAYEQYF.